The 19 T cell receptor beta chains in this list originate from one sample, sequenced in a study of cytomegalovirus exposure and HLA in healthy donors (dated by TCRdb to 2016 to 2017). Libraries were constructed by the immunoSEQ multiplex PCR assay. A mixture of 60 forward primers for TCR Vbeta segments and 13 reverse primers for TCR Jbeta segments was used in the multiplex PCR. Sourced from immuneACCESS, this table was stored by TCRdb with only in-frame sequences that have V and J called. A share of the clones is absent; for the studies checked, an unresolved V gene accounts for under half, and the remainder has no known explanation. The table for this sample lists 150,000 to 200,000 clones; over 65% of them were counted only once. Roughly 1.6% of the sample rests with the top ten. Material: PBMCs. The receptor set was obtained from a man aged 18-30 years in good health and CMV-seronegative.

This CDR3 is CAGRGDVNYGYTF. DNA for the CDR3: TGTGCCGGGAGGGGGGACGTGAACTATGGCTACACCTTC. The chain links TRBV7-9 to TRBJ1-2; the D gene is possibly TRBD1 (6 bases). With 11 bases removed from V and 2 bases from J, the gap between germline ends came to 15 bases. The CDR3 is 13 residues long. Germline CDR1 is SEHNR and CDR2 is FQNEAQ (reference sequence).

V usage is TRBV19 and J usage is TRBJ1-1; weak D call: TRBD1 (6 bases). The length of the CDR3 is 14 residues. The V gene lost 4 bases and the J gene lost 7 bases, with 16 bases spanning the gap. Germline CDR1 and CDR2: LNHDA and SQIVND (reference sequence). The CDR3: CASSNQGLYFEAFF. The CDR3 DNA is TGTGCCAGTAGTAACCAGGGGCTTTATTTTGAAGCTTTCTTT.

The V and J genes are TRBV28 and TRBJ1-2, with D possibly being TRBD1 (6 bases). The CDR3 is 15 amino acids. The germline V gene encodes CDR1 MDHEN and CDR2 SYDVKM. V gave up 2 bases and J gave up 0 bases, with 10 bases separating them. DNA of the CDR3: TGTGCCAGCAGTTTAAGAGGGGGAGCTAACTATGGCTACACCTTC. It is translated as CASSLRGGANYGYTF.

The sample holds a few counts of this clone. The chain recombines TRBV10-2 with TRBJ2-5; possibly TRBD1 for D (6 bases). Per germline, CDR1 WSHSY and CDR2 SAAADI. V dropped 11 bases and J dropped 7 bases, with 20 bases sitting between them. CDR3 length: 13 residues. The CDR3 sequence is CAGKQGPQGTQYF. CDR3 DNA: TGCGCCGGAAAACAGGGTCCCCAGGGGACCCAGTACTTC.

This clone was found a few times. This chain joins TRBV9 and TRBJ2-5; a possible D gene is TRBD1 (6 bases). The CDR3 covers 15 residues. V was shortened by 3 bases and J by 3 bases, with 15 bases between the two germline ends. Germline V gene sequence: CDR1 SGDLS, CDR2 YYNGEE. CDR3 sequence (DNA): TGTGCCAGCAGCGGGGGGCAGGGGTTAAAAGAGACCCAGTACTTC. It translates to CASSGGQGLKETQYF.

V usage is TRBV11-2 and J usage is TRBJ2-3, with TRBD2 matching 8 bases. The CDR3 contains 14 residues. V lost 5 bases and J lost 4; bases outside the gene matches: 5. Germline loops: CDR1 SGHAT, CDR2 FQNNGV. In DNA form, the CDR3 reads TGTGCCAGCAGCGGGGCGCGGGAGGCAGATACGCAGTATTTT. Translated, it gives CASSGAREADTQYF.

The J gene is TRBJ2-7, the V gene TRBV27; TRBD1 is a possible D gene (8 bases). V lost 7 bases and J lost 3, with 16 bases in between. Germline CDR1 and CDR2: MNHEY and SMNVEV (reference sequence). The CDR3 sequence is 14 residues long. The CDR3 reads CASKQDRDYYEQYF. In DNA form, the CDR3 reads TGTGCCAGCAAGCAGGACAGGGACTACTACGAGCAGTACTTC.

The rearrangement links TRBV12-5 to TRBJ2-3, with D perhaps TRBD1 (6 bases). The germline CDR1 and CDR2 sequences are LGHNT and FRNRAP. With 6 bases removed from V and 5 bases from J, the gap between germline ends came to 18 bases. This CDR3 has 15 amino acids. The CDR3 DNA reads as TGTGCTAGTGGCGCGGACAGTTCCGTACAAGATACGCAGTATTTT. It codes for CASGADSSVQDTQYF.

The CDR3 reads CAWRRWQGDSPLHF. CDR3 bases: TGTGCCTGGAGACGTTGGCAGGGTGACTCACCCCTCCACTTT. The chain combines TRBV30 with TRBJ1-6, with D possibly TRBD1 on 5 matching bases. The CDR3 has 14 residues. Germline assignment: CDR1 GTSNPN and CDR2 SVGIG (reference sequence). V was trimmed by 3 bases and J by 10 bases, leaving 16 bases between them.

V and J are TRBV29-1 and TRBJ2-3, with TRBD1 identical over 8 bases. Germline lookup yields CDR1 SQVTM and CDR2 ANQGSEA. The CDR3 has 14 amino acids. V was clipped by 4 bases and J by 6 bases; unmatched bases: 9. CDR3 sequence reads: CSVGPRGRFDTQYF. The CDR3 region has the DNA TGCAGCGTTGGGCCCAGGGGGCGGTTCGATACGCAGTATTTT.

The chain is built from TRBV19 and TRBJ2-3; 7 bases match TRBD1. The length of the CDR3 is 15 residues. With V trimmed by 4 bases and J by 3 bases, 7 bases remained unmatched. CDR1 and CDR2 from the germline V gene are LNHDA and SQIVND (reference sequence). CDR3 residues: CASSSPTGYTDTQYF. CDR3 nucleotides: TGTGCCAGTAGTAGCCCGACAGGGTATACAGATACGCAGTATTTT.

A few counts support this clone. This rearrangement joins TRBV19 to TRBJ1-5, with 8 nucleotides matching TRBD1. Germline CDR1 reads LNHDA; CDR2 reads SQIVND (reference sequence). V lost 5 bases, J lost 2 bases, and 8 bases stayed unmatched. This CDR3 region has 16 residues. CDR3: CASSATGGRRNQPQHF. CDR3 sequence (DNA): TGTGCCAGTAGTGCAACAGGGGGAAGGCGCAATCAGCCCCAGCATTTT.

V usage is TRBV6-1 and J usage is TRBJ1-1; weak D call: TRBD1 (5 bases). CDR3 length: 13 amino acids. Germline V lookup: CDR1 MNHNS, CDR2 SASEGT. Between the trimmed V and J ends, which lost 2 bases and 8 bases, there was a span of 12 bases. The CDR3 loop reads CASSESGQREAFF. CDR3 DNA sequence: TGTGCCAGCAGTGAATCCGGACAACGAGAAGCTTTCTTT.

The J gene is TRBJ1-6, the V gene TRBV9; D gene uncertain. The CDR3 contains 15 residues. The V and J ends lost 4 bases and 7 bases respectively, with 15 bases between them. Germline-derived CDR1 and CDR2 are SGDLS and YYNGEE. In nucleotides, the CDR3 is TGTGCCAGCAGCCCCGCGGGCGCAACCAATTCACCCCTCCACTTT. As protein: CASSPAGATNSPLHF.

This chain links TRBV2 with TRBJ2-7; no firm D call. V lost 7 bases and J 1 base, leaving 14 bases between the germline ends. CDR1 and CDR2 from the germline V gene are SNHLY and FYNNEI. The CDR3 runs to 14 residues. DNA of the CDR3: TGTGCCAGCAAGGTGGAGTACGGGTCCTACGAGCAGTACTTC. Encoded protein: CASKVEYGSYEQYF.

The V gene is TRBV6-1, the J gene TRBJ2-7; 8 nucleotides line up with TRBD1. The germline V gene has CDR1 MNHNS and CDR2 SASEGT. V was clipped by 6 bases and J by 2 bases; unmatched bases: 6. The CDR3 runs to 14 residues. The CDR3 is CASRGTGTTYEQYF. CDR3 in DNA: TGTGCCAGCAGAGGGACAGGCACGACCTACGAGCAGTACTTC.

The chain uses TRBV9 and TRBJ2-1, with 7 positions matching TRBD2. The CDR3 is 17 amino acids. Germline V gene lookup returns CDR1 SGDLS and CDR2 YYNGEE. Losses at the gene ends were 0 bases for V and 4 bases for J; bases not matched to a gene: 10. The CDR3 nucleotides are TGTGCCAGCAGCGTAGGAAGTGGGTCTAGCGGTTACAATGAGCAGTTCTTC. Translated, it gives CASSVGSGSSGYNEQFF.

This clone came up a few times. The gene calls are TRBV19 and TRBJ2-5; D unresolved. Germline V lookup: CDR1 LNHDA, CDR2 SQIVND (reference sequence). V lost 5 bases, J lost 8 bases, and 18 bases lay in between. The CDR3 totals 14 residues. The CDR3 region is CASSADTLPQTQYF. CDR3 in DNA: TGTGCCAGTAGTGCCGACACCCTCCCCCAAACCCAGTACTTC.

The chain employs TRBV30 and TRBJ2-7; 7 bases match TRBD2. The CDR3 has 13 residues. Germline V gene data show CDR1 as GTSNPN and CDR2 as SVGIG (reference sequence). The V segment lost 7 bases and the J segment 6 bases; nucleotides outside the gene matches: 12. Here the CDR3 reads CASNRRGVGEQYF. CDR3 DNA: TGTGCCTCGAACCGACGGGGGGTTGGCGAGCAGTACTTC.